This T cell receptor (beta chain) was captured in a study of a mutant IDH1 vaccine in newly diagnosed glioma. Study as a whole: Radiotherapy, temozolomide, or both had been given previously, and both were given to most. Overall study results and limits: Detectable vaccine-induced immune responses arose in around 92% of patients.

For this clone: Its antigen is not known.

The time point is: week 11, during vaccination. Mutant IDH1 20-mer peptide, at 300 ug, made up each vaccine dose, with topical imiquimod. Libraries were prepared by immunoSEQ multiplex PCR; TCRdb keeps only in-frame clonotypes and omits some of them. The data hold tens of thousands of clones, with around 80% observed a single time. This CDR3 region has 13 residues. Germline V gene lookup returns CDR1 MNHEY and CDR2 SVGAGI. V shed 2 bases, J shed 12 bases, and the junction held 7 bases outside the gene matches. This receptor was obtained from a man between 50 and 59 years old with glioma. This chain joins TRBV6-5 and TRBJ2-1, with 7 bases matching TRBD2. The source material was PBMCs, sampled from a glioma patient whose treatment included an IDH1 peptide vaccine. CDR3 nucleotide sequence: TGTGCCAGCAGTTACGGGTCGGGAGGTGGGCAGTTCTTC. This translates into CASSYGSGGGQFF.